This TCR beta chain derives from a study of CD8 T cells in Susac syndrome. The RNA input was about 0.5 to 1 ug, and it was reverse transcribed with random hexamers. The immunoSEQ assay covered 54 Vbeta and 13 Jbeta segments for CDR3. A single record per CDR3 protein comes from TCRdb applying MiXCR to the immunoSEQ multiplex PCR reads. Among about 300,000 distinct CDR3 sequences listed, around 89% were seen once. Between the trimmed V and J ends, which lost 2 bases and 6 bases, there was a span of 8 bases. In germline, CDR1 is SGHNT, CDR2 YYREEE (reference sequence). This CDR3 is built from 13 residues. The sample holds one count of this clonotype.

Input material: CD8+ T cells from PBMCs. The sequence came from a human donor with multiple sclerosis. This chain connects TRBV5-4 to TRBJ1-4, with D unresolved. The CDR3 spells CASSLRQDEKLFF. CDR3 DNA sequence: TGTGCCAGCAGCTTACGTCAGGATGAAAAACTGTTTTTT. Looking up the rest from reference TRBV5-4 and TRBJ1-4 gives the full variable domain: ETGVTQSPTHLIKTRGQQVTLRCSSQSGHNTVSWYQQALGQGPQFIFQYYREEENGRGNFPPRFSGLQFPNYSSELNVNALELDDSALYLCASSLRQDEKLFFGSGTQLSVL.